This T cell receptor beta chain was profiled in a study of cytomegalovirus exposure and HLA in healthy donors. Overall study: A preliminary data release comprised tens of millions of unique TCRs obtained from HLA-typed donors. Findings and caveats of the study: Previous analysis showed most TCR beta V segments were productive about 87% or about 30% of the time. The classifier reportedly diagnosed cytomegalovirus status with high specificity and sensitivity. Follow-up analysis found HLA locus-dependent TCR association rates, highest for DRB1 and lowest for HLA-C.

Points on this clone: Its antigen remains unknown.

PCR amplification relied on 60 Vbeta primers (plus 13 Jbeta primers). TCRdb's table, derived via immunoSEQ multiplex PCR, lists solely in-frame clones and lacks some. The table includes about 100,000 clones, around 86% detected once. The V and J ends lost 3 bases and 6 bases respectively, with 16 bases between them. CDR3 length: 15 residues. The germline V gene encodes CDR1 LNHDA and CDR2 SQIVND (reference sequence). The chain recombines TRBV19 with TRBJ2-3; tentatively, D is TRBD2 (7 bases). The sample comprised PBMCs. This TCR was sampled from a woman between 65 and 79 years old in good health and CMV-seropositive. The chain's CDR3 is CASSITGGGYDTQYF. In nucleotides, the CDR3 is TGTGCCAGTAGTATTACGGGGGGCGGGTATGATACGCAGTATTTT. Full variable domain (rest looked up from reference TRBV19 and TRBJ2-3): DGGITQSPKYLFRKEGQNVTLSCEQNLNHDAMYWYRQDPGQGLRLIYYSQIVNDFQKGDIAEGYSVSREKKESFPLTVTSAQKNPTAFYLCASSITGGGYDTQYFGPGTRLTVL.